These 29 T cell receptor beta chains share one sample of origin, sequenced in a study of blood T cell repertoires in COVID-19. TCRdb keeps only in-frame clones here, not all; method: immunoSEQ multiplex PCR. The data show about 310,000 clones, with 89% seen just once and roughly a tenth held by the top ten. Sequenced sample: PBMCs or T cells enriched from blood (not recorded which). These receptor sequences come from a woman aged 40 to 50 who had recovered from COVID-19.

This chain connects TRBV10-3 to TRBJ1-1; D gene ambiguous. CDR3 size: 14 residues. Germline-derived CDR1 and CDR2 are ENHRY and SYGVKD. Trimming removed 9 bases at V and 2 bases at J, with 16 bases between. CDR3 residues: CAIEENGDNTEAFF. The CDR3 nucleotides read TGTGCCATAGAGGAAAATGGAGACAACACTGAAGCTTTCTTT.

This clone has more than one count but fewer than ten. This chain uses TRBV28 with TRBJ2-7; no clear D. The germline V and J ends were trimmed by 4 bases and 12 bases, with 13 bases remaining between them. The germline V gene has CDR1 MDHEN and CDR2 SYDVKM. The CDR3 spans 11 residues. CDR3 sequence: CASSSSRVPYF. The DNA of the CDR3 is TGTGCCAGCAGTTCCAGCCGGGTCCCGTACTTC.

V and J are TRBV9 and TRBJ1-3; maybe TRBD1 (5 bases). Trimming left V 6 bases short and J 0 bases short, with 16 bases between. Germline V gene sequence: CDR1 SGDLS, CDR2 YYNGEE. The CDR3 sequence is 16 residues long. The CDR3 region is CASTNRTGVSGNTIYF. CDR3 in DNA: TGTGCCAGCACCAATAGAACAGGAGTCTCTGGAAACACCATATATTTT.

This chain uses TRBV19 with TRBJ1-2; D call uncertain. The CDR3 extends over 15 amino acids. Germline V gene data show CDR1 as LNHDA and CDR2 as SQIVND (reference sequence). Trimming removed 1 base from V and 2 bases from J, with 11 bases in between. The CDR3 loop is CASSIAGFENYGYTF. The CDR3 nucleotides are TGTGCCAGTAGTATAGCCGGGTTTGAAAACTATGGCTACACCTTC.

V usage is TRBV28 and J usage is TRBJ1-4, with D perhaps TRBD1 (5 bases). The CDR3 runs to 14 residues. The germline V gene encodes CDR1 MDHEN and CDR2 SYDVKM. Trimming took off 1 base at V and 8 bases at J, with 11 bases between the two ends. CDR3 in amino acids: CASSLFQGWEKLFF. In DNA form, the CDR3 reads TGTGCCAGCAGTTTATTCCAGGGATGGGAAAAACTGTTTTTT.

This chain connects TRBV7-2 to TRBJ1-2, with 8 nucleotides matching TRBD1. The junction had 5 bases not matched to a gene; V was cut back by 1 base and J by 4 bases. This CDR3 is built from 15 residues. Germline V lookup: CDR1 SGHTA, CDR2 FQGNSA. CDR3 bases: TGTGCCAGCAGCTTAGTGACAGGGGATCCCTATGGCTACACCTTC. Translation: CASSLVTGDPYGYTF.

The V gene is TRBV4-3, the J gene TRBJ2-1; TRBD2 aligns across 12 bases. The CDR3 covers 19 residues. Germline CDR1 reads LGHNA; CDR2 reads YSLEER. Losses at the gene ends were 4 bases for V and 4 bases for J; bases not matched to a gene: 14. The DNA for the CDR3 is TGCGCCAGCAGCCCGAGTGGGGGACTAGCGGGTCTTCCATACAATGAGCAGTTCTTC. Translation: CASSPSGGLAGLPYNEQFF.

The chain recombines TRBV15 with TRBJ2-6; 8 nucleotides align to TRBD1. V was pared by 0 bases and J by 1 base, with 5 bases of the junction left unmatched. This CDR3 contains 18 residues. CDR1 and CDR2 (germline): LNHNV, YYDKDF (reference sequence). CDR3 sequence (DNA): TGTGCCACCAGCAGAGACAGGGGGCGGAAATCTGGGGCCAACGTCCTGACTTTC. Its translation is CATSRDRGRKSGANVLTF.

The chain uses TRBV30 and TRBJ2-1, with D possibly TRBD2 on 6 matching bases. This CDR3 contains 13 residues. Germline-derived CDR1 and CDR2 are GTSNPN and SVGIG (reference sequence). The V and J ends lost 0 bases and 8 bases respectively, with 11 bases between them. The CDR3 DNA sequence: TGTGCCTGGAGTGTACAACGCGGGGATGAGCAGTTCTTC. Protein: CAWSVQRGDEQFF.

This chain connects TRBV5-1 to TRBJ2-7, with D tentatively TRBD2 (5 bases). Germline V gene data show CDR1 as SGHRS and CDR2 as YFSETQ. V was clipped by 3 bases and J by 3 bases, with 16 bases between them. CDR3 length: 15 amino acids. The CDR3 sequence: CASSSPESGVYEQYF. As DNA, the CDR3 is TGCGCCAGCAGCTCCCCCGAAAGCGGAGTCTACGAGCAGTACTTC.

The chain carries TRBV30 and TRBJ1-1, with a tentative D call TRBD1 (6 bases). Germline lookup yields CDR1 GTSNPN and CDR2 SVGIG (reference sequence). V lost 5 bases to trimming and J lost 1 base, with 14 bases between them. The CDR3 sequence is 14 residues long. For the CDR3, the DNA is TGTGCCTGGGTGGCGGCAGGGGAGAACACTGAAGCTTTCTTT. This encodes CAWVAAGENTEAFF. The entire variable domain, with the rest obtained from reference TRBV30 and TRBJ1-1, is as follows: SQTIHQWPATLVQPVGSPLSLECTVEGTSNPNLYWYRQAAGRGLQLLFYSVGIGQISSEVPQNLSASRPQDRQFILSSKKLLLSDSGFYLCAWVAAGENTEAFFGQGTRLTVV.

CDR3 coding DNA: TGTGCCAGCAGTTCCAATACGGGCGAGCAGTACTTC. It is translated as CASSSNTGEQYF. This chain joins TRBV12-3 or TRBV12-4 and TRBJ2-7; no firm D call. With 4 bases removed from V and 6 bases from J, the gap between germline ends came to 10 bases. The CDR3 covers 12 residues.

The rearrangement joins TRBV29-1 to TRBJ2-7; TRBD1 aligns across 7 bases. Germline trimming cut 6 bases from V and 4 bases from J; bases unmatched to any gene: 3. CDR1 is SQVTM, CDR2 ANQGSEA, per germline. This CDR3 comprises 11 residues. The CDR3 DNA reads TGCAGCGTCGTGACAGGGTACGAGCAGTACTTC. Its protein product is CSVVTGYEQYF.

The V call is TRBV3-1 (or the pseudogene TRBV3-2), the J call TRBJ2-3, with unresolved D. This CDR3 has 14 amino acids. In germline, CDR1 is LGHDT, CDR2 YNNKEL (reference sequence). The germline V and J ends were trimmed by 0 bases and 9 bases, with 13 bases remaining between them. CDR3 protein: CASSQERRLSTQYF. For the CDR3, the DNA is TGTGCCAGCAGCCAAGAACGCCGACTGAGCACGCAGTATTTT.

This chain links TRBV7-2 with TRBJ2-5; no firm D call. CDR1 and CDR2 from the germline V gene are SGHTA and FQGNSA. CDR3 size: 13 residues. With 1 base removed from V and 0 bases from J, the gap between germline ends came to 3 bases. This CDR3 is CASSLVDQETQYF. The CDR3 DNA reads TGTGCCAGCAGCTTAGTCGACCAAGAGACCCAGTACTTC.

In DNA form, the CDR3 reads TGTGCCAGCAGTGGATATATCGGGACCCAGCATTTT. Its protein is CASSGYIGTQHF. The rearrangement links TRBV25-1 to TRBJ1-5, with unresolved D. The V gene's germline CDR1 is MGHDK and CDR2 SYGVNS. Trimming took off 4 bases at V and 11 bases at J, with 12 bases between the two ends. The CDR3 runs to 12 residues. Using reference TRBV25-1 and TRBJ1-5 for the parts outside the CDR3, the full variable domain is EADIYQTPRYLVIGTGKKITLECSQTMGHDKMYWYQQDPGMELHLIHYSYGVNSTEKGDLSSESTVSRIRTEHFPLTLESARPSHTSQYLCASSGYIGTQHFGDGTRLSIL.

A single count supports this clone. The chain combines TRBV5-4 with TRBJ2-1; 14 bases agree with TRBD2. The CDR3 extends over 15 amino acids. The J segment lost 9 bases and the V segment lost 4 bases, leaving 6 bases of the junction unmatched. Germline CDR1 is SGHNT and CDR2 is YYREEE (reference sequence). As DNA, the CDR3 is TGTGCCAGCAGCCGACCGGGACTAGCGGGAGTTGAGCAGTTCTTC. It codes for CASSRPGLAGVEQFF.

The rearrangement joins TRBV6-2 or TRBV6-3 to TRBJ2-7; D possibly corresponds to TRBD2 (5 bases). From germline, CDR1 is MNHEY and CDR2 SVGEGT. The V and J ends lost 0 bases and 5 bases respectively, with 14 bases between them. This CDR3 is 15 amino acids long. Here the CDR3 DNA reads TGTGCCAGCAGTTACTCGAGGACTCCCGTCCACGAGCAGTACTTC. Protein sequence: CASSYSRTPVHEQYF.

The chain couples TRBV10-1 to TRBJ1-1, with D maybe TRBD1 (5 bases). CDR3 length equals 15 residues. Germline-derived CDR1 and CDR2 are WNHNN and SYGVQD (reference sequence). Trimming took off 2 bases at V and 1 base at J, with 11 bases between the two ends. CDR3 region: CASSETGGANTEAFF. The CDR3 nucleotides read TGCGCCAGCAGTGAGACGGGTGGGGCGAACACTGAAGCTTTCTTT.

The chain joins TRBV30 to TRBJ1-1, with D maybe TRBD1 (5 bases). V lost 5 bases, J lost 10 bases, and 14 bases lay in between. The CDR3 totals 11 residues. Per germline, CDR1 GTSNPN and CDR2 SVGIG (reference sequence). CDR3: CAWVSGARAFF. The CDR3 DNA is TGTGCCTGGGTTTCTGGGGCTCGAGCTTTCTTT.

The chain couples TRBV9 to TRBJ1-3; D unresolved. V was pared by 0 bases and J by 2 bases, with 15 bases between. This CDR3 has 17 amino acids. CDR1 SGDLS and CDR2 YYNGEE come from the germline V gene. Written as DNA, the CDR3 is TGTGCCAGCAGCGTAGAGTTATACGGGAACACTGGAAACACCATATATTTT. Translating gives CASSVELYGNTGNTIYF.

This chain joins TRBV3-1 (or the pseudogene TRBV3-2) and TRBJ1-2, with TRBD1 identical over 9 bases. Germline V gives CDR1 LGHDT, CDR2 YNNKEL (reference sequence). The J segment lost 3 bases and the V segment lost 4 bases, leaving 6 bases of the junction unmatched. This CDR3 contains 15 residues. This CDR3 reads CASSRGQGMDYGYTF. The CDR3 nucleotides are TGTGCCAGCAGCCGCGGACAGGGGATGGACTATGGCTACACCTTC.

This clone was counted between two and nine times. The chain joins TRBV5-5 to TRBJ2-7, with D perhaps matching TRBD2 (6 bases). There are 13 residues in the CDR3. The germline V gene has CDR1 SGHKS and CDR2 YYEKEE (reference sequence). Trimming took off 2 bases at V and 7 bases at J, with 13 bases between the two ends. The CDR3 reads CASSFAIGGEQYF. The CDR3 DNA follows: TGTGCCAGCAGCTTCGCCATAGGAGGGGAGCAGTACTTC.

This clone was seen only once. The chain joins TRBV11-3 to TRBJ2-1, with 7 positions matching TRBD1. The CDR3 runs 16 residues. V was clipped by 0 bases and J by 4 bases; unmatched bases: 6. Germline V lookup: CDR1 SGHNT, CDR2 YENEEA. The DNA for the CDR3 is TGTGCCAGCAGCTTAGATGGCCAGGGGGTTTACAATGAGCAGTTCTTC. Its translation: CASSLDGQGVYNEQFF.

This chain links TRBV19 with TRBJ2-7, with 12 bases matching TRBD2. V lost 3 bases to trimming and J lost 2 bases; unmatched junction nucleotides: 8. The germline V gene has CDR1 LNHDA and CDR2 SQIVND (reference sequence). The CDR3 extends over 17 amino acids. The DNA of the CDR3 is TGTGCCAGTAGTATTCTCGGATCTAGCGGGGGGGCCTACGAGCAGTACTTC. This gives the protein CASSILGSSGGAYEQYF.

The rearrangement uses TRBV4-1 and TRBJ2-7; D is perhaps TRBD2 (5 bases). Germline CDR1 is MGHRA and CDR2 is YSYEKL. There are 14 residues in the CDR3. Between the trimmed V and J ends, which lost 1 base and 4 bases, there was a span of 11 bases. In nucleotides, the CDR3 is TGCGCCAGCAGCCAAGTAATCACGGGATACGAGCAGTACTTC. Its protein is CASSQVITGYEQYF.

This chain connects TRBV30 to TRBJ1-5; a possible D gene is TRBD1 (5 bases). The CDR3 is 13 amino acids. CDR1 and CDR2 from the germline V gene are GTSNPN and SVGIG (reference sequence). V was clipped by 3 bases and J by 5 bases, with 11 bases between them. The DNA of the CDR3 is TGTGCCTGGAGCGGACCGGGGGATCAGCCCCAGCATTTT. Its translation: CAWSGPGDQPQHF.

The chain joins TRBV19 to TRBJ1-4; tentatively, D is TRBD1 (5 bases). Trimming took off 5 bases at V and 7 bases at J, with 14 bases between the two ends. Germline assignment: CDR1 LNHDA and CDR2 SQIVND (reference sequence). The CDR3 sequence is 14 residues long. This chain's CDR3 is CASSGGKRREKLFF. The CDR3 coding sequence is TGTGCCAGTAGTGGGGGGAAGAGGCGTGAAAAACTGTTTTTT.

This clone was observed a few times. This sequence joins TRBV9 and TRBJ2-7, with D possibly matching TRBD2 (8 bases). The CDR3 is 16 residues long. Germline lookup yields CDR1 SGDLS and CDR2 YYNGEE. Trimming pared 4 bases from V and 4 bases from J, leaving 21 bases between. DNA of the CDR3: TGTGCCAGCAGCCCAGGGGGACTAGTAAAGCCTTACGAGCAGTACTTC. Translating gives CASSPGGLVKPYEQYF.